This T cell receptor beta chain appears in the sequencing data of a study of blood T cell repertoires in COVID-19. For the study at large: Samples representing acute and convalescent COVID-19 were sourced from the United States, Italy and Spain. From T cells, B-cell-depleted T cells, or PBMCs came the material, which was cDNA or gDNA.

The CDR3 is 12 amino acids. The germline V and J ends were trimmed by 5 bases and 6 bases, with 10 bases remaining between them. Germline values: CDR1 SEHNR, CDR2 FQNEAQ (reference sequence). Those enrolled in Seattle joined during active infection and were followed longitudinally afterward. Original analysis: Amplification of reference gene primers provided the estimated nucleated cell counts. Repertoires were generated with immunoSEQ multiplex PCR, while TCRdb's copy carries only in-frame clones and drops some. V, J and clone size derive from that table, while D and trimming were established from the DNA sequence. The data contain 100,000 or so clones, roughly 87% of them seen just once; the ten biggest clones take up around 5%.

Sequences were obtained from peripheral blood. V usage is TRBV7-9 and J usage is TRBJ1-2, with D tentatively TRBD1 (5 bases). The sequence came from a woman in her forties or fifties with COVID-19, enrolled during active disease. CDR3 protein: CASSPRGDGYTF. For the CDR3, the DNA is TGTGCCAGCAGCCCACGGGGGGATGGCTACACCTTC. Based on the CDR3 plus reference TRBV7-9 and TRBJ1-2, the full variable domain is DTGVSQNPRHKITKRGQNVTFRCDPISEHNRLYWYRQTLGQGPEFLTYFQNEAQLEKSRLLSDRFSAERPKGSFSTLEIQRTEQGDSAMYLCASSPRGDGYTFGSGTRLTVV.